The 16 T cell receptor beta chains in this list originate from one sample, sequenced in a study of blood T cell repertoires in COVID-19. Data came from immunoSEQ multiplex PCR; TCRdb stores just in-frame clones and leaves some out. The sample lists about 110,000 clones, more than 65% occurring once. The sequenced material came from peripheral blood. The receptor set was obtained from a woman over 75 with active or convalescent COVID-19.

This clone came up a few times. The chain recombines TRBV7-8 with TRBJ2-1; the D is unclear. Trimming shortened V by 1 base and J by 2 bases, and 6 bases separated the two germline ends. The CDR3 contains 14 residues. The germline V gene has CDR1 SGHVS and CDR2 FQNEAQ. The chain's CDR3 is CASSLVPPYNEQFF. CDR3 nucleotides: TGTGCCAGCAGCTTAGTTCCTCCCTACAATGAGCAGTTCTTC.

This chain uses TRBV7-8 with TRBJ2-7; 11 nucleotides agree with TRBD2. V lost 5 bases, J lost 1 base, and 10 bases stayed unmatched. Germline lookup yields CDR1 SGHVS and CDR2 FQNEAQ. This CDR3 has 17 amino acids. The CDR3 sequence is CASSQLAGATASYEQYF. CDR3 nucleotides: TGTGCCAGCAGCCAACTAGCGGGAGCCACAGCGTCCTACGAGCAGTACTTC.

This clone was counted between two and nine times. The chain is built from TRBV6-5 and TRBJ2-1; 8 bases are shared with TRBD2. This CDR3 comprises 13 residues. Germline CDR1 MNHEY, CDR2 SVGAGI. The ends lost 7 bases at V and 10 bases at J; junction bases unmatched: 9. The CDR3 DNA reads TGTGCCAGCACAAGAGCGGGAGTCTACGAGCAGTTCTTC. Its translation: CASTRAGVYEQFF.

The rearrangement links TRBV6-5 to TRBJ2-3; D is unclear. The CDR3 runs to 12 residues. The V gene's germline CDR1 is MNHEY and CDR2 SVGAGI. Trimming took off 6 bases at V and 0 bases at J, with 4 bases between the two ends. CDR3 protein: CASSSSTDTQYF. The CDR3 nucleotides read TGTGCCAGCAGCTCTAGCACAGATACGCAGTATTTT.

V is TRBV19 and J is TRBJ2-5, with 8 bases lining up with TRBD1. V shed 3 bases, J shed 4 bases, and the junction held 7 bases outside the gene matches. CDR3 size: 15 residues. CDR1 LNHDA and CDR2 SQIVND come from the germline V gene (reference sequence). This CDR3 reads CASSIRGQGGETQYF. CDR3 nucleotide sequence: TGTGCCAGTAGTATCAGAGGACAGGGAGGAGAGACCCAGTACTTC. The variable domain in full, completed from reference TRBV19 and TRBJ2-5, reads DGGITQSPKYLFRKEGQNVTLSCEQNLNHDAMYWYRQDPGQGLRLIYYSQIVNDFQKGDIAEGYSVSREKKESFPLTVTSAQKNPTAFYLCASSIRGQGGETQYFGPGTRLLVL.

This chain connects TRBV19 to TRBJ1-4; TRBD1 matches 10 bases. The CDR3 is made up of 15 amino acids. V lost 10 bases and J lost 0; bases outside the gene matches: 5. Germline lookup yields CDR1 LNHDA and CDR2 SQIVND (reference sequence). In nucleotides, the CDR3 is TGTGCCACCGGACAGGGGGGGACAACTAATGAAAAACTGTTTTTT. Protein product: CATGQGGTTNEKLFF.

The chain couples TRBV18 to TRBJ1-2; D perhaps matches TRBD1 (5 bases). CDR3 length equals 17 residues. In germline, CDR1 is KGHSH, CDR2 LQKENI. Trimming removed 2 bases at V and 2 bases at J, with 18 bases between. The CDR3 sequence: CASSPGVPGDRNYGYTF. DNA of the CDR3: TGTGCCAGCTCACCAGGCGTACCGGGGGACCGGAACTATGGCTACACCTTC.

The chain couples TRBV5-6 to TRBJ2-1; 8 bases agree with TRBD2. The CDR3 runs 17 residues. Unmatched junction bases numbered 6, after V lost 1 base and J lost 0 bases. Germline V gene lookup returns CDR1 SGHDT and CDR2 YYEEEE. The CDR3 is CASSLTSGVISYNEQFF. DNA of the CDR3: TGTGCCAGCAGCTTGACTAGCGGAGTAATCTCCTACAATGAGCAGTTCTTC.

The V call is TRBV23-1, the J call TRBJ1-1, with D possibly TRBD1 on 5 matching bases. TRBV23-1 is an open reading frame whose function is uncertain. V gave up 3 bases and J gave up 9 bases, with 14 bases separating them. The CDR3 totals 13 residues. In DNA, the CDR3 is TGCGCCAGCAGTCAGTCGGGACTCCACCAAGCTTTCTTT. Translation: CASSQSGLHQAFF.

This chain connects TRBV7-2 to TRBJ2-7; 7 bases fit TRBD2. The V gene end was trimmed by 1 base and the J gene end by 1 base; junction bases not matched to a gene: 7. The CDR3 sequence is 16 residues long. Germline CDR1 is SGHTA and CDR2 is FQGNSA. DNA for the CDR3: TGTGCCAGCAGCTTAGGGGGTAGCGGGTTATCCTACGAGCAGTACTTC. Its translation is CASSLGGSGLSYEQYF.

This clone appeared once. The gene calls are TRBV7-2 and TRBJ1-1; no definite D call. Deletions cut 5 bases from V and 7 bases from J, with 14 bases between. The length of the CDR3 is 13 residues. From germline, CDR1 is SGHTA and CDR2 FQGNSA. CDR3 bases: TGTGCCAGCAGCCCACCCAGGTGGAATGAAGCTTTCTTT. Translation gives CASSPPRWNEAFF.

This chain uses TRBV7-9 with TRBJ2-7; TRBD2 aligns across 8 bases. The germline gives CDR1 SEHNR, CDR2 FQNEAQ (reference sequence). The CDR3 covers 12 residues. Unmatched junction bases numbered 0, after V lost 5 bases and J lost 3 bases. CDR3 bases: TGTGCCAGCAGCCGGGGGGGCTACGAGCAGTACTTC. It specifies CASSRGGYEQYF.

The rearrangement joins TRBV2 to TRBJ1-5; the D is unclear. CDR1 and CDR2 (germline): SNHLY, FYNNEI. The CDR3 is made up of 14 amino acids. Deletions cut 4 bases from V and 0 bases from J, with 7 bases between. The CDR3 nucleotides are TGTGCCAGCAGTGCCGTCAGTAGCAATCAGCCCCAGCATTTT. This encodes CASSAVSSNQPQHF.

The chain is built from TRBV5-1 and TRBJ2-5; TRBD2 matches 13 bases. J lost 4 bases, V lost 1 base, and 7 bases had no gene match. The CDR3 runs to 17 residues. Germline V gene data show CDR1 as SGHRS and CDR2 as YFSETQ. The DNA of the CDR3 is TGCGCCAGCAGCTTGACTAGCGGGAGGGCCCCGAGAGAGACCCAGTACTTC. This codes for CASSLTSGRAPRETQYF.

The chain employs TRBV5-1 and TRBJ2-2; 11 nucleotides match TRBD2. The CDR3 has 15 amino acids. CDR1 is SGHRS and CDR2 is YFSETQ in the germline V gene. V was clipped by 3 bases and J by 4 bases; unmatched bases: 2. CDR3 amino acids: CASSSSGRFTGELFF. The CDR3 nucleotides read TGCGCCAGCAGCTCTAGCGGGAGGTTCACCGGGGAGCTGTTTTTT.

The V call is TRBV4-1, the J call TRBJ2-3; 7 bases are shared with TRBD1. V shed 1 base and J 1 base; nucleotides not matched to a gene: 5. CDR1 is MGHRA, CDR2 YSYEKL, per germline. CDR3 length equals 16 residues. CDR3 nucleotide sequence: TGCGCCAGCAGCCAAGCCAACAGGGGTGGCACAGATACGCAGTATTTT. It specifies CASSQANRGGTDTQYF.